These T cell receptor beta chains were read from a single sample in a study of blood T cells in healthy people across ages. One entry per CDR3 protein results from TCRdb running MiXCR on the 5' RACE reads. The table lists hundreds of thousands of distinct CDR3 sequences, roughly three fifths of them singletons. Sequenced sample: blood. Source of these receptors: a man aged 35-49 years in good health. Each CDR3 is given with its conserved first and last residue. The D gene is left open where the match is weak. Size is omitted from some rows. Given values are once, few, many or a class for expanded clones.

- | many | TRBJ2-1 | TRBV6-6 | CASSYSSGNGIYNEQFF | TGTGCCAGCAGTTACTCGTCGGGTAATGGGATCTACAATGAGCAGTTCTTC
TRBD2 | - | TRBJ2-3 | TRBV7-2 | CASSPGSGGAVDTQYF | TGTGCCAGCAGCCCAGGTAGCGGGGGGGCCGTAGATACGCAGTATTTT
- | - | TRBJ2-3 | TRBV28 | CAPRCRDSTDTQYF | TGTGCCCCACGTTGTAGAGATAGCACAGATACGCAGTATTTT
- | - | TRBJ1-2 | TRBV16 | CASSQSSQGNNYGYTF | TGTGCCAGCAGCCAATCTTCCCAGGGAAATAACTATGGCTACACCTTC
TRBD2 | - | TRBJ2-1 | TRBV29-1 | CSVESPVKSSGRAGGNNEQFF | TGCAGCGTTGAAAGCCCGGTAAAATCTAGCGGGAGGGCCGGGGGAAACAATGAGCAGTTCTTC
- | - | TRBJ2-1 | TRBV9 | CASSGGLGNSYNEQFF | TGTGCCAGCAGCGGGGGCCTCGGGAACTCCTACAATGAGCAGTTCTTC
- | few | TRBJ2-5 | TRBV4-3 | CASSQADSYQETQYF | TGCGCCAGCAGCCAAGCCGACAGTTACCAAGAGACCCAGTACTTC
- | - | TRBJ1-2 | TRBV12-3/TRBV12-4 | CASSLLHGMSYGYTF | TGTGCCAGCAGTTTGCTTCATGGGATGTCCTATGGCTACACCTTC
- | - | TRBJ2-7 | TRBV6-6 | CATQSLRVYEQYF | TGTGCCACCCAGTCCTTGAGGGTCTACGAGCAGTACTTC
- | - | TRBJ2-1 | TRBV28 | CASNTLLVREQFF | TGTGCCAGCAACACACTACTAGTGCGTGAGCAGTTCTTC
- | few | TRBJ2-6 | TRBV9 | CASSEFLTLTSGANVLTF | TGTGCCAGCAGCGAGTTCTTGACCCTGACCTCCGGGGCCAACGTCCTGACTTTC
TRBD2 | once | TRBJ2-3 | TRBV24-1 | CATSDLQLAGGGDTQYF | TGTGCCACCAGTGATTTGCAACTAGCGGGGGGAGGAGATACGCAGTATTTT
- | - | TRBJ2-5 | TRBV7-2 | CASSLDGGLGNEQYF | TGTGCCAGCAGCTTAGACGGGGGGCTGGGCAATGAGCAGTACTTC
- | - | TRBJ2-3 | TRBV28 | CASRTRVPDTQYF | TGTGCCAGCAGGACTAGAGTGCCAGATACGCAGTATTTT
TRBD2 | - | TRBJ2-1 | TRBV13 | CASSLGLAGGVRWNEQFF | TGTGCCAGCAGCTTAGGACTAGCGGGAGGGGTACGATGGAATGAGCAGTTCTTC
- | - | TRBJ2-7 | TRBV20-1 | CSARPRTAYEQYF | TGCAGTGCTAGGCCCCGGACAGCCTACGAGCAGTACTTC